This T cell receptor beta chain came from a study of blood T cell repertoires in COVID-19. Background on the study: COVID-19 samples from acute and convalescent phases originated in the United States, Italy and Spain. From T cells, B-cell-depleted T cells, or PBMCs came the material, which was cDNA or gDNA.

V lost 1 base and J lost 4, with 13 bases in between. The germline gives CDR1 MDHEN, CDR2 SYDVKM. This CDR3 comprises 15 residues. As originally analysed: Estimation of nucleated cell counts relied on the amplification of reference gene primers. The table came from immunoSEQ multiplex PCR; TCRdb's copy has only in-frame clones and leaves some out. V and J calls and clone size are copied from that table; D and trimming were computed from the DNA. The table lists some 67,000 clones, 79% of them singletons. This chain connects TRBV28 to TRBJ1-2, with D uncertain. The origin of this receptor is a woman between 55 and 75 years old with acute or convalescent COVID-19. The sample comprised peripheral blood. This CDR3 reads CASSLSVGGAYGYTF. CDR3 sequence (DNA): TGTGCCAGCAGTTTATCGGTAGGCGGAGCCTATGGCTACACCTTC.